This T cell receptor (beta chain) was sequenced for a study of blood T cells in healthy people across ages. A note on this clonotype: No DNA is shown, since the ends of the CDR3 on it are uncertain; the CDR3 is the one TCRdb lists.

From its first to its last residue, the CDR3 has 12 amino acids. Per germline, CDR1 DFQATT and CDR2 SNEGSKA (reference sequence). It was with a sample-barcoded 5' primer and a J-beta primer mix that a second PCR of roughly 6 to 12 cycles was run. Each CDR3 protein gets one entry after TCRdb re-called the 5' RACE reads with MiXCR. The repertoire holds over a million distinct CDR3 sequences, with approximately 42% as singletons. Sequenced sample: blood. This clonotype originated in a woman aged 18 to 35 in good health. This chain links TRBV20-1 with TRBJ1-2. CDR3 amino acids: CSVTVANYGCTF.